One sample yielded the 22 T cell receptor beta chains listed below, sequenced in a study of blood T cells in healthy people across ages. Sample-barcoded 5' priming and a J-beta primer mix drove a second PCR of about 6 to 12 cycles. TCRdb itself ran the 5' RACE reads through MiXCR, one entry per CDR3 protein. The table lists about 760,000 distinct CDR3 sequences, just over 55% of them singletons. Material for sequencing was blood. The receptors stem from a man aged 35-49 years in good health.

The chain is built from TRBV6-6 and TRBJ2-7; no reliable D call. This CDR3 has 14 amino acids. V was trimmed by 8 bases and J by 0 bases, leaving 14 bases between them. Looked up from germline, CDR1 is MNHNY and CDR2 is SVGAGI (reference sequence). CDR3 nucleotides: TGTGCCAGCCGTATAGACCCGAACTCCTACGAGCAGTACTTC. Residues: CASRIDPNSYEQYF.

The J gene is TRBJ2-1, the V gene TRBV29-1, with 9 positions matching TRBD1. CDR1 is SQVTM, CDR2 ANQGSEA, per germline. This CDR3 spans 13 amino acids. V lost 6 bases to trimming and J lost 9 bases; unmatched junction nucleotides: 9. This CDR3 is CSVGGQGMREQFF. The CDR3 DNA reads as TGCAGCGTAGGGGGACAGGGCATGCGTGAGCAGTTCTTC.

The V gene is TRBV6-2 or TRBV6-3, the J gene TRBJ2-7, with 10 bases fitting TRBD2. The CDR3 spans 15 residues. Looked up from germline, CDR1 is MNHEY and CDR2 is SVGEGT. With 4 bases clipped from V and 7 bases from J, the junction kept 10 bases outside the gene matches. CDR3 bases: TGTGCCAGCAGTTCTAGCGGGAGAGTGGTCAATGAGCAGTACTTC. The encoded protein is CASSSSGRVVNEQYF.

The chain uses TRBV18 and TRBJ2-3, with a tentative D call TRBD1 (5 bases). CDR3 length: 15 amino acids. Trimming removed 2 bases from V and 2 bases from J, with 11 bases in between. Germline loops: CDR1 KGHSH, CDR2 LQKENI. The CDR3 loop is CASSPEDRSTDTQYF. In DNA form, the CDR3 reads TGTGCCAGCTCACCAGAAGACAGATCCACAGATACGCAGTATTTT.

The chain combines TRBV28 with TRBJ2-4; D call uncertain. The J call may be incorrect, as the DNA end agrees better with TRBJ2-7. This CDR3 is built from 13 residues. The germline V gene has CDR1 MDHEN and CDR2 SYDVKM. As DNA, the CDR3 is TGTGCCAGCAGGTTTCTCCCCGTACCCGAGCAGTACTTC. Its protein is CASRFLPVPEQYF.

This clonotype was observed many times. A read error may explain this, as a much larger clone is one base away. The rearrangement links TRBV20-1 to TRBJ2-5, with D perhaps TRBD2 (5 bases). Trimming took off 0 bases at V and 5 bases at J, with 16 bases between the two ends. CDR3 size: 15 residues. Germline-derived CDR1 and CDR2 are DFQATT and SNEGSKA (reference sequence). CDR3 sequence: CSARDRWVGVETQYF. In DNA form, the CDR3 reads TGCAGTGCTAGAGATCGATGGGTGGGAGTGGAGACCCAGTACTTC.

Here the CDR3 reads CATSSRTGTSYNEQFF. The CDR3 DNA sequence: TGTGCCACCAGTTCGCGGACAGGGACCAGCTACAATGAGCAGTTCTTC. This chain connects TRBV24-1 to TRBJ2-1, with 8 bases matching TRBD1. The CDR3 spans 16 residues. Germline CDR1 is KGHDR and CDR2 is SFDVKD. The ends lost 6 bases at V and 3 bases at J; junction bases unmatched: 9.

The CDR3 protein is CASSFHENIQYF. The CDR3 nucleotides are TGTGCCAGCAGCTTTCACGAAAACATTCAGTACTTC. The rearrangement uses TRBV7-9 and TRBJ2-4; D remains unclear. CDR1 SEHNR and CDR2 FQNEAQ come from the germline V gene (reference sequence). Trimming shortened V by 3 bases and J by 5 bases, and 5 bases separated the two germline ends. The CDR3 is 12 residues long. The variable domain in full, with the rest retrieved from reference TRBV7-9 and TRBJ2-4, is DTGVSQNPRHKITKRGQNVTFRCDPISEHNRLYWYRQTLGQGPEFLTYFQNEAQLEKSRLLSDRFSAERPKGSFSTLEIQRTEQGDSAMYLCASSFHENIQYFGAGTRLSVL.

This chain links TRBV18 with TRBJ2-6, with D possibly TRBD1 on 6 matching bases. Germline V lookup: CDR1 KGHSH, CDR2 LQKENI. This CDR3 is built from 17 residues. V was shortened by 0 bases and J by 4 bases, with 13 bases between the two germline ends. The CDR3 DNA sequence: TGTGCCAGCTCACCACCGGTGGCAGGGGTCGGGGCCAACGTCCTGACTTTC. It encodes CASSPPVAGVGANVLTF.

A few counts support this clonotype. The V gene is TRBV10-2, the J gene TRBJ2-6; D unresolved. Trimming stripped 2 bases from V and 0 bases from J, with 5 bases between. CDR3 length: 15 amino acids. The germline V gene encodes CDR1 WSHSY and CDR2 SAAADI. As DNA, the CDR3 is TGCGCCAGCAGTGAGATGGCCTCTGGGGCCAACGTCCTGACTTTC. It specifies CASSEMASGANVLTF.

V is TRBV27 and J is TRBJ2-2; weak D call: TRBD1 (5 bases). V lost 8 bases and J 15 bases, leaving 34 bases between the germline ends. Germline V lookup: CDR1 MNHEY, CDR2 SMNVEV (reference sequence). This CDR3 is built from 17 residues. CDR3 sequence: CASQPSNYRRSPALVFF. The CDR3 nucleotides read TGTGCCAGCCAACCTAGTAACTACAGGCGATCGCCGGCGCTTGTGTTTTTT.

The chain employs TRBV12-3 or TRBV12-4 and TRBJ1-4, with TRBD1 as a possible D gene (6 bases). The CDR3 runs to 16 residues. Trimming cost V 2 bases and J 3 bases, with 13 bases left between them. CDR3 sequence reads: CASSLRQGLSNEKLFF. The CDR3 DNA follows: TGTGCCAGCAGTTTACGGCAGGGGTTGTCTAATGAAAAACTGTTTTTT.

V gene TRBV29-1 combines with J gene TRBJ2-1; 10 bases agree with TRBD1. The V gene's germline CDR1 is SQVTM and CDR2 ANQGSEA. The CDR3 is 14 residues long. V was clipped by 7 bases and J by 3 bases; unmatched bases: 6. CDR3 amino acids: CSADDRGLYNEQFF. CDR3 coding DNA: TGCAGCGCTGATGACAGGGGGCTCTACAATGAGCAGTTCTTC.

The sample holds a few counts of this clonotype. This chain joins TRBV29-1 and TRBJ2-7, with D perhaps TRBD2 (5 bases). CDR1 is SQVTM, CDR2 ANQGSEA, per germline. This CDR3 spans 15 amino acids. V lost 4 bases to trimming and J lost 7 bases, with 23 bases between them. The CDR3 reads CSVVRNEGGLREQYF. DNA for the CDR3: TGCAGCGTTGTAAGGAATGAGGGCGGGTTAAGGGAGCAGTACTTC.

CDR3 protein: CASSSTRTMGDTQYF. In DNA, the CDR3 is TGTGCCAGCAGCTCAACTAGGACTATGGGAGATACGCAGTATTTT. The chain joins TRBV7-3 to TRBJ2-3; possible D gene TRBD2, 6 bases. Germline V gene lookup returns CDR1 SGHTA and CDR2 FQGTGA. This CDR3 has 15 amino acids. V was pared by 4 bases and J by 5 bases, with 16 bases between.

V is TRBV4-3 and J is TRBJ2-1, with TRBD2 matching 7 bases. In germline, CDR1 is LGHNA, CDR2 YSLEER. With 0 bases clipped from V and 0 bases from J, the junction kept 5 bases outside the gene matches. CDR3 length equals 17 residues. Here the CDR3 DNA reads TGCGCCAGCAGCCAAGACTGGGGGAGGGTCTCCTACAATGAGCAGTTCTTC. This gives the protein CASSQDWGRVSYNEQFF.

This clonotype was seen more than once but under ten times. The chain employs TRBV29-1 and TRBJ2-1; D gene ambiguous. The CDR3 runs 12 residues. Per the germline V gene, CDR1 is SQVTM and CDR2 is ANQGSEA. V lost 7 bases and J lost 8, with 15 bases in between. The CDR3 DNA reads TGCAGCGCATCGGACGGAAGTCATGAGCAGTTCTTC. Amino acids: CSASDGSHEQFF.

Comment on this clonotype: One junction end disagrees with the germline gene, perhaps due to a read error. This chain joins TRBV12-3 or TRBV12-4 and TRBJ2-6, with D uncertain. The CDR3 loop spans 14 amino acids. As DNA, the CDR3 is TGTGTCAGCAGTCTAAACTCTGGGGCCAACGTCCTGACTTTC. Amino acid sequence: CVSSLNSGANVLTF.

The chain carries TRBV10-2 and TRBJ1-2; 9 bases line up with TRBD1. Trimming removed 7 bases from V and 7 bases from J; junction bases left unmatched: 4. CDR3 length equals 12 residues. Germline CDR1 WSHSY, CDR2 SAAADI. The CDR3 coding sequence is TGCGCCAGCAAGGAACAGGGGGCTGGCTACACCTTC. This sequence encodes CASKEQGAGYTF.

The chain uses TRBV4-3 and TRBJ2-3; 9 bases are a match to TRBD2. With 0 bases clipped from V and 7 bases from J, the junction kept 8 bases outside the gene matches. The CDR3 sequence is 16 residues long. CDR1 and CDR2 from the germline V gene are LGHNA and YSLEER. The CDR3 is CASSQDGAGGPNTQYF. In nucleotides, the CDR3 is TGCGCCAGCAGCCAAGATGGAGCGGGGGGACCTAATACGCAGTATTTT.

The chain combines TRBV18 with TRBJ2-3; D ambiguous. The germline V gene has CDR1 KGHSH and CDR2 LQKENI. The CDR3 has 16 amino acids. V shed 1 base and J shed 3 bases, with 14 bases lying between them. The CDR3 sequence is CASSPRNGPGTDTQYF. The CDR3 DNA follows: TGTGCCAGCTCACCACGAAATGGACCCGGAACAGATACGCAGTATTTT.

The CDR3 DNA sequence: TGCGCCAGCAGCCCTCCGACAGGAGTAGAAGCTTTCTTT. It specifies CASSPPTGVEAFF. The J gene is TRBJ1-1, the V gene TRBV5-1; D perhaps matches TRBD1 (6 bases). The V gene's germline CDR1 is SGHRS and CDR2 YFSETQ. CDR3 length: 13 residues. The germline V and J ends were trimmed by 4 bases and 8 bases, with 15 bases remaining between them. Full variable domain (remainder filled in from reference TRBV5-1 and TRBJ1-1): KAGVTQTPRYLIKTRGQQVTLSCSPISGHRSVSWYQQTPGQGLQFLFEYFSETQRNKGNFPGRFSGRQFSNSRSEMNVSTLELGDSALYLCASSPPTGVEAFFGQGTRLTVV.